The sequence of this T cell receptor (beta chain) was determined in a study of blood T cell repertoires in COVID-19. Study information: From the United States, Italy and Spain came samples of acute and convalescent COVID-19.

The CDR3 spans 15 residues. The germline V and J ends were trimmed by 2 bases and 2 bases, with 12 bases remaining between them. The germline V gene has CDR1 SGHAT and CDR2 FQNNGV. Produced via immunoSEQ multiplex PCR; TCRdb's table is partial and in-frame only. Altogether 100,000 or so clones are present, around 80% being singletons, with the ten largest covering about 9%. What was sequenced was peripheral blood. The source of this sequence is a man between 60 and 70 years old with active or convalescent COVID-19. The gene calls are TRBV11-2 and TRBJ1-1; D is unclear. The CDR3 reads CASSLSPGTNTEAFF. CDR3 sequence (DNA): TGTGCCAGCAGCTTATCCCCGGGAACTAACACTGAAGCTTTCTTT.